This T cell receptor (beta chain) came from a study of blood T cell repertoires in COVID-19. Study-level information: Samples came from the United States, Italy and Spain, spanning acute and convalescent COVID-19. T cells, B-cell-depleted T cells, or PBMCs provided the cDNA or gDNA that served as material.

The authors' processing: Scientists estimated how many nucleated cells there were by amplifying reference gene primers. The repertoire was sequenced with immunoSEQ multiplex PCR; TCRdb's copy has only in-frame clones and lacks some. D and trimming come from the DNA, and the V and J calls and clone size come from that table. This table has about 58,000 clones, around 76% appearing once. The origin of this receptor is a human donor in a cohort sampled during active COVID-19. The sequenced material came from peripheral blood.

The CDR3 is CASSPGQYRANVLTF. As DNA, the CDR3 is TGTGCCAGCTCACCAGGACAGTATCGGGCCAACGTCCTGACTTTC. V is TRBV18 and J is TRBJ2-6; the D gene is possibly TRBD1 (6 bases). Germline CDR1 reads KGHSH; CDR2 reads LQKENI. Trimming stripped 2 bases from V and 5 bases from J, with 10 bases between. CDR3 length: 15 amino acids.